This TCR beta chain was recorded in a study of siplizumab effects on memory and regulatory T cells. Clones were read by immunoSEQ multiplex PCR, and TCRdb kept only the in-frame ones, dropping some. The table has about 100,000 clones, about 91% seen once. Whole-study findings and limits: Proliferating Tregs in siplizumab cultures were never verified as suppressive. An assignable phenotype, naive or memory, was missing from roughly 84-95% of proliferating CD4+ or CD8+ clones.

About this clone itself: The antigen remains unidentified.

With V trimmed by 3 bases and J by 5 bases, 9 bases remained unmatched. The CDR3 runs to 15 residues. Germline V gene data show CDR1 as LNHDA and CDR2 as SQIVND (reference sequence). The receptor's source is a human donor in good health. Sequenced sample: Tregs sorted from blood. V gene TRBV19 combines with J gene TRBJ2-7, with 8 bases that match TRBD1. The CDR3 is CASSMTGVPWNEQYF. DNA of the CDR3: TGTGCCAGTAGTATGACAGGGGTTCCCTGGAACGAGCAGTACTTC.